These 32 T cell receptor beta chains were all obtained from the same sample, sequenced in a study of regulatory T cells in long-lasting Graves disease. Time point noted: newly diagnosed GD, antithyroid drugs for less than 3 months. RNA isolated from PBMCs was used to make the TCR library. Construction of TCR beta libraries relied on iRepertoire HTBI primers and on Arm-PCR targeting CDR3 regions. TCRdb independently ran MiXCR on the multiplex PCR reads; one entry per CDR3 protein. This sample has around 480,000 distinct CDR3 sequences, with 15% to 20% found just once. This sample also belongs to another study, concerning T cells in Graves' hyperthyroidism and ophthalmopathy.

Sequencing was performed on peripheral blood mononuclear cells (PBMCs), taken at new diagnosis, from a patient treated with antithyroid drugs. The receptor source for this set is a man aged 35-49 years with Graves disease.

The J gene is TRBJ2-3, the V gene TRBV19; 10 nucleotides align to TRBD2. This CDR3 region has 19 residues. With V trimmed by 3 bases and J by 7 bases, 19 bases remained unmatched. Germline CDR1 and CDR2: LNHDA and SQIVND (reference sequence). In DNA, the CDR3 is TGTGCCAGTAGTATCCTCCCCCGAAGCGGGAGGGCCAGCGGTAATACGCAGTATTTT. Translation: CASSILPRSGRASGNTQYF.

This clonotype was observed many times. The chain combines TRBV20-1 with TRBJ2-7; TRBD2 matches at 8 bases. The V and J ends lost 0 bases and 5 bases, in that order; junction bases with no gene match: 12. The CDR3 sequence is 16 residues long. Germline CDR1 DFQATT, CDR2 SNEGSKA (reference sequence). The CDR3 coding sequence is TGCAGTGCTAGAGACCGTCTCTCGGGGGGGAGGAACGAGCAGTACTTC. It specifies CSARDRLSGGRNEQYF.

This clonotype was seen at least ten times. J is TRBJ2-1 and V is TRBV19, with 7 bases that match TRBD1. The trim removed 1 base at V and 9 bases at J, leaving 15 bases unmatched. CDR1 is LNHDA, CDR2 SQIVND, per germline (reference sequence). The CDR3 totals 17 residues. For the CDR3, the DNA is TGTGCCAGTAGTATAGCCCATACAGGGGTTGGGATGTTTGAGCAGTTCTTC. Its translation is CASSIAHTGVGMFEQFF.

This clonotype was counted a single time. A clone one base away is much larger, so this may be a read error. V and J are TRBV5-1 and TRBJ2-1; TRBD2 agrees at 9 bases. J was trimmed by 7 bases and V by 4 bases; bases with no gene match: 9. Germline values: CDR1 SGHRS, CDR2 YFSETQ. The CDR3 sequence is 15 residues long. DNA for the CDR3: TGCGCCAGCAGCATGGCTAGCGGGATATTAAATGAGCAGTTCTTC. It is translated as CASSMASGILNEQFF.

In this sample, this clonotype turned up many times. DNA for the CDR3: TGTGCCAGCAGCTTAGACCAGACGGTCACCGGGGAGCTGTTTTTT. Protein sequence: CASSLDQTVTGELFF. The chain couples TRBV11-2 to TRBJ2-2; unclear D gene. The CDR3 spans 15 residues. Trimming took off 0 bases at V and 4 bases at J, with 9 bases between the two ends. Germline V gene sequence: CDR1 SGHAT, CDR2 FQNNGV.

This chain connects TRBV27 to TRBJ1-4; D not resolved. V was pared by 3 bases and J by 5 bases, with 13 bases between. CDR3 length: 15 amino acids. CDR1 MNHEY and CDR2 SMNVEV come from the germline V gene (reference sequence). The CDR3 nucleotides read TGTGCCAGCAGTTTCTCGACGGTGGGGAATGAAAAACTGTTTTTT. As protein: CASSFSTVGNEKLFF.

Ten or more counts support this clonotype. This chain joins TRBV20-1 and TRBJ2-3; no clear D. Germline V gene lookup returns CDR1 DFQATT and CDR2 SNEGSKA (reference sequence). This CDR3 comprises 15 residues. V shed 0 bases and J shed 6 bases, with 16 bases lying between them. This CDR3 reads CSARDVGSHSDTQYF. The CDR3 nucleotides read TGCAGTGCTAGAGACGTAGGGTCCCATTCGGATACGCAGTATTTT.

This clonotype was seen repeatedly, ten times or more. The genes are TRBV9 and TRBJ2-1; D call uncertain. The germline V gene encodes CDR1 SGDLS and CDR2 YYNGEE. Between the trimmed V and J ends, which lost 0 bases and 9 bases, there was a span of 7 bases. The CDR3 loop spans 12 amino acids. CDR3 amino acids: CASSVAVGEQFF. The CDR3 region has the DNA TGTGCCAGCAGCGTAGCGGTAGGTGAGCAGTTCTTC.

DNA of the CDR3: TGCGCCAGCAGTATAGACCAAAACACTGAAGCTTTCTTT. It is translated as CASSIDQNTEAFF. The chain carries TRBV10-1 and TRBJ1-1, with D hard to call. Germline V lookup: CDR1 WNHNN, CDR2 SYGVQD (reference sequence). V was clipped by 5 bases and J by 2 bases, with 9 bases between them. This CDR3 is built from 13 residues.

This clonotype was seen ten or more times. V and J are TRBV29-1 and TRBJ2-5, with D possibly TRBD1 on 5 matching bases. The CDR3 loop spans 13 amino acids. V lost 2 bases and J lost 3, with 10 bases in between. Germline assignment: CDR1 SQVTM and CDR2 ANQGSEA. CDR3 sequence reads: CSVEPGWEETQYF. Here the CDR3 DNA reads TGCAGCGTTGAACCAGGGTGGGAAGAGACCCAGTACTTC.

This chain connects TRBV19 to TRBJ1-5; D not resolved. Germline V gene sequence: CDR1 LNHDA, CDR2 SQIVND (reference sequence). This CDR3 has 15 amino acids. V lost 3 bases and J lost 3, with 12 bases in between. The CDR3 DNA follows: TGTGCCAGTAGTATGCAGCAGGTCCCCAATCAGCCCCAGCATTTT. Translating gives CASSMQQVPNQPQHF. Looking up the rest from reference TRBV19 and TRBJ1-5 gives the full variable domain: DGGITQSPKYLFRKEGQNVTLSCEQNLNHDAMYWYRQDPGQGLRLIYYSQIVNDFQKGDIAEGYSVSREKKESFPLTVTSAQKNPTAFYLCASSMQQVPNQPQHFGDGTRLSIL.

This clonotype was detected ten times or more. This chain links TRBV5-6 with TRBJ1-1; D unresolved. V dropped 0 bases and J dropped 3 bases, with 6 bases sitting between them. CDR3 size: 13 residues. Per the germline V gene, CDR1 is SGHDT and CDR2 is YYEEEE. Written as DNA, the CDR3 is TGTGCCAGCAGCTTGGCAGGATACACTGAAGCTTTCTTT. Residues: CASSLAGYTEAFF.

Many counts were recorded for this clonotype. The chain carries TRBV28 and TRBJ2-3, with 10 bases identical to TRBD2. The V segment lost 8 bases and the J segment 2 bases; nucleotides outside the gene matches: 10. This CDR3 is built from 16 residues. Per germline, CDR1 MDHEN and CDR2 SYDVKM. The CDR3 sequence: CASPRRGTSVTDTQYF. CDR3 nucleotide sequence: TGTGCCAGCCCCCGCCGCGGGACTAGCGTCACAGATACGCAGTATTTT.

The chain has TRBV7-9 and TRBJ2-7; TRBD1 might be the D (6 bases). V was shortened by 5 bases and J by 5 bases, with 16 bases between the two germline ends. CDR3 size: 14 residues. The V gene's germline CDR1 is SEHNR and CDR2 FQNEAQ (reference sequence). CDR3 loop: CASSTGLPTHEQYF. Written as DNA, the CDR3 is TGTGCCAGCAGCACAGGGCTACCTACCCACGAGCAGTACTTC.

The chain uses TRBV20-1 and TRBJ2-7; TRBD2 agrees at 10 bases. CDR3 length: 14 amino acids. The J segment lost 2 bases and the V segment lost 3 bases, leaving 4 bases of the junction unmatched. Germline V gene lookup returns CDR1 DFQATT and CDR2 SNEGSKA (reference sequence). In DNA form, the CDR3 reads TGCAGTGCTAGGTGGCTAGCGGGAGCCTACGAGCAGTACTTC. It yields the protein CSARWLAGAYEQYF.

This clonotype appeared a few times. Possible read error: a much larger clone is one base away. V gene TRBV24-1 combines with J gene TRBJ2-7; 7 nucleotides agree with TRBD1. V trimming: 5 bases; J trimming: 5 bases; junction bases outside the gene matches: 8. The CDR3 sequence is 14 residues long. Germline CDR1 KGHDR, CDR2 SFDVKD. The CDR3 loop reads CATSGSDRVDEQYF. CDR3 in DNA: TGTGCCACCAGTGGTTCCGACAGGGTAGACGAGCAGTACTTC.

This clonotype turned up a few times. The V gene is TRBV18, the J gene TRBJ2-7; possibly TRBD1 for D (6 bases). CDR1 is KGHSH and CDR2 is LQKENI in the germline V gene. The CDR3 totals 15 residues. Between the trimmed V and J ends, which lost 3 bases and 2 bases, there was a span of 14 bases. CDR3 sequence: CASSPPDRSAYEQYF. The CDR3 DNA reads as TGTGCCAGCTCACCCCCGGACAGATCCGCCTACGAGCAGTACTTC.

This clonotype was observed a handful of times. This sequence joins TRBV30 and TRBJ2-7; 7 nucleotides line up with TRBD1. With 5 bases clipped from V and 0 bases from J, the junction kept 7 bases outside the gene matches. The CDR3 sequence is 14 residues long. The germline gives CDR1 GTSNPN, CDR2 SVGIG (reference sequence). In DNA form, the CDR3 reads TGTGCCTGGGCCCGGGACAGTTCCTCCTACGAGCAGTACTTC. Translation gives CAWARDSSSYEQYF.

At least ten counts were recorded for this clonotype. The chain recombines TRBV28 with TRBJ1-5, with a possible D match to TRBD1 (5 bases). V gave up 6 bases and J gave up 2 bases, with 14 bases separating them. The V gene's germline CDR1 is MDHEN and CDR2 SYDVKM. The CDR3 extends over 15 amino acids. The CDR3 spells CASSAGGVGNQPQHF. In nucleotides, the CDR3 is TGTGCCAGCAGCGCCGGAGGGGTAGGCAATCAGCCCCAGCATTTT.

V usage is TRBV24-1 and J usage is TRBJ2-2; 7 positions agree with TRBD1. Germline CDR1 and CDR2: KGHDR and SFDVKD. The CDR3 runs to 15 residues. The V and J ends lost 6 bases and 0 bases, in that order; junction bases with no gene match: 3. The DNA for the CDR3 is TGTGCCACCAGTCTTGGGACAGCGAACACCGGGGAGCTGTTTTTT. Its translation: CATSLGTANTGELFF.

This clonotype was picked up many times. V usage is TRBV24-1 and J usage is TRBJ2-3; 11 bases fit TRBD1. The CDR3 totals 20 residues. Germline CDR1 reads KGHDR; CDR2 reads SFDVKD. The V gene end was trimmed by 6 bases and the J gene end by 5 bases; junction bases not matched to a gene: 21. CDR3 nucleotides: TGTGCCACCAGTCCCCGGGAGGGAGCTCCGGGACAGGGGGTGATAGATACGCAGTATTTT. Amino acid sequence: CATSPREGAPGQGVIDTQYF.

The sample holds many counts of this clonotype. This chain connects TRBV12-3 or TRBV12-4 to TRBJ2-1, with D maybe TRBD1 (5 bases). Trimming pared 8 bases from V and 6 bases from J, leaving 8 bases between. The CDR3 covers 11 residues. The CDR3 spells CASGRGNEQFF. The CDR3 nucleotides are TGTGCCAGCGGTAGGGGCAATGAGCAGTTCTTC.

V gene TRBV10-2 combines with J gene TRBJ2-1; 9 nucleotides align to TRBD2. J lost 3 bases, V lost 3 bases, and 3 bases had no gene match. The CDR3 length is 15 residues. Looked up from germline, CDR1 is WSHSY and CDR2 is SAAADI. The CDR3 region is CASSDSGRFYNEQFF. The DNA for the CDR3 is TGCGCCAGCAGTGACAGCGGGAGGTTCTACAATGAGCAGTTCTTC.

Ten or more counts support this clonotype. Relative to the germline gene, one junction end is altered; a read error may explain this. V usage is TRBV5-1 and J usage is TRBJ2-7; 8 bases map to TRBD1. The CDR3 extends over 14 amino acids. The germline V gene encodes CDR1 SGHRS and CDR2 YFSETQ. Here the CDR3 reads CASSLQGETYEQYF. The CDR3 DNA follows: TGTGCCAGCAGCTTACAGGGGGAGACCTACGAGCAGTACTTC.

As regards this clonotype: This likely traces to a read error, being one base from a far larger clone. This chain links TRBV20-1 with TRBJ2-3; D perhaps matches TRBD1 (5 bases). The tail of the sequence fits TRBJ2-7 better, so the J call may be wrong. Germline-derived CDR1 and CDR2 are DFQATT and SNEGSKA (reference sequence). The CDR3 has 15 amino acids. DNA for the CDR3: TGCAGTGTTAGAGATAGCAGGGCCCCTTACCACGAGCAGTACTTC. It codes for CSVRDSRAPYHEQYF.

There are many counts of this clonotype. The J gene is TRBJ2-7, the V gene TRBV6-5; D is uncertain. Germline CDR1 MNHEY, CDR2 SVGAGI. This CDR3 has 15 residues. V was shortened by 1 base and J by 0 bases, with 10 bases between the two germline ends. CDR3 region: CASSYFSKFSYEQYF. The CDR3, as DNA: TGTGCCAGCAGTTACTTCTCTAAATTCTCCTACGAGCAGTACTTC.

This clonotype was detected ten times or more. V is TRBV5-1 and J is TRBJ2-2, with 12 nucleotides matching TRBD2. Trimming at V came to 0 bases and at J to 0 bases, leaving 3 bases not matched to a gene. Germline V lookup: CDR1 SGHRS, CDR2 YFSETQ. The CDR3 is 18 amino acids. CDR3 loop: CASSLVLAGGANTGELFF. The CDR3 coding sequence is TGCGCCAGCAGCTTGGTGCTAGCGGGAGGGGCGAACACCGGGGAGCTGTTTTTT.

Many counts were recorded for this clonotype. The chain links TRBV29-1 to TRBJ2-5; D is unclear. Germline-derived CDR1 and CDR2 are SQVTM and ANQGSEA. The CDR3 runs to 13 residues. With 4 bases removed from V and 1 base from J, the gap between germline ends came to 10 bases. The CDR3 reads CSVARTIQETQYF. For the CDR3, the DNA is TGCAGCGTTGCCCGAACAATCCAAGAGACCCAGTACTTC. The variable domain in full, with the rest retrieved from reference TRBV29-1 and TRBJ2-5, is SAVISQKPSRDICQRGTSLTIQCQVDSQVTMMFWYRQQPGQSLTLIATANQGSEATYESGFVIDKFPISRPNLTFSTLTVSNMSPEDSSIYLCSVARTIQETQYFGPGTRLLVL.

The rearrangement links TRBV5-6 to TRBJ2-2; maybe TRBD1 (7 bases). Germline CDR1 and CDR2: SGHDT and YYEEEE. Trimming left V 0 bases short and J 7 bases short, with 16 bases between. The CDR3 spans 16 residues. The CDR3 region is CASSLAGGPGGGELFF. CDR3 nucleotides: TGTGCCAGCAGCTTGGCAGGGGGACCCGGGGGCGGGGAGCTGTTTTTT.

The chain joins TRBV2 to TRBJ2-5; the match to TRBD1 covers 9 bases. CDR1 and CDR2 (germline): SNHLY, FYNNEI. Unmatched junction bases numbered 9, after V lost 8 bases and J lost 5 bases. The CDR3 runs 14 residues. The CDR3 region has the DNA TGTGCCAGCGGGCGGACAGGGGATCTGGAGACCCAGTACTTC. Translating gives CASGRTGDLETQYF.

V gene TRBV20-1 combines with J gene TRBJ2-1; 9 bases are a match to TRBD1. After removal of 2 bases from V and 9 bases from J, the junction contained 11 bases not matched to a gene. The CDR3 totals 15 residues. The V gene's germline CDR1 is DFQATT and CDR2 SNEGSKA (reference sequence). CDR3 DNA sequence: TGCAGTGCTAGAAAAACAGGGGGCGAGGTAGGTGAGCAGTTCTTC. It specifies CSARKTGGEVGEQFF.

This clonotype occurred many times. This chain links TRBV7-3 with TRBJ2-3; perhaps TRBD2 as D (5 bases). V lost 5 bases and J 4 bases, leaving 10 bases between the germline ends. Germline assignment: CDR1 SGHTA and CDR2 FQGTGA. CDR3 length: 13 residues. CDR3 in DNA: TGTGCCAGCAGCAAAACGAGGGCAGATACGCAGTATTTT. Residues: CASSKTRADTQYF.